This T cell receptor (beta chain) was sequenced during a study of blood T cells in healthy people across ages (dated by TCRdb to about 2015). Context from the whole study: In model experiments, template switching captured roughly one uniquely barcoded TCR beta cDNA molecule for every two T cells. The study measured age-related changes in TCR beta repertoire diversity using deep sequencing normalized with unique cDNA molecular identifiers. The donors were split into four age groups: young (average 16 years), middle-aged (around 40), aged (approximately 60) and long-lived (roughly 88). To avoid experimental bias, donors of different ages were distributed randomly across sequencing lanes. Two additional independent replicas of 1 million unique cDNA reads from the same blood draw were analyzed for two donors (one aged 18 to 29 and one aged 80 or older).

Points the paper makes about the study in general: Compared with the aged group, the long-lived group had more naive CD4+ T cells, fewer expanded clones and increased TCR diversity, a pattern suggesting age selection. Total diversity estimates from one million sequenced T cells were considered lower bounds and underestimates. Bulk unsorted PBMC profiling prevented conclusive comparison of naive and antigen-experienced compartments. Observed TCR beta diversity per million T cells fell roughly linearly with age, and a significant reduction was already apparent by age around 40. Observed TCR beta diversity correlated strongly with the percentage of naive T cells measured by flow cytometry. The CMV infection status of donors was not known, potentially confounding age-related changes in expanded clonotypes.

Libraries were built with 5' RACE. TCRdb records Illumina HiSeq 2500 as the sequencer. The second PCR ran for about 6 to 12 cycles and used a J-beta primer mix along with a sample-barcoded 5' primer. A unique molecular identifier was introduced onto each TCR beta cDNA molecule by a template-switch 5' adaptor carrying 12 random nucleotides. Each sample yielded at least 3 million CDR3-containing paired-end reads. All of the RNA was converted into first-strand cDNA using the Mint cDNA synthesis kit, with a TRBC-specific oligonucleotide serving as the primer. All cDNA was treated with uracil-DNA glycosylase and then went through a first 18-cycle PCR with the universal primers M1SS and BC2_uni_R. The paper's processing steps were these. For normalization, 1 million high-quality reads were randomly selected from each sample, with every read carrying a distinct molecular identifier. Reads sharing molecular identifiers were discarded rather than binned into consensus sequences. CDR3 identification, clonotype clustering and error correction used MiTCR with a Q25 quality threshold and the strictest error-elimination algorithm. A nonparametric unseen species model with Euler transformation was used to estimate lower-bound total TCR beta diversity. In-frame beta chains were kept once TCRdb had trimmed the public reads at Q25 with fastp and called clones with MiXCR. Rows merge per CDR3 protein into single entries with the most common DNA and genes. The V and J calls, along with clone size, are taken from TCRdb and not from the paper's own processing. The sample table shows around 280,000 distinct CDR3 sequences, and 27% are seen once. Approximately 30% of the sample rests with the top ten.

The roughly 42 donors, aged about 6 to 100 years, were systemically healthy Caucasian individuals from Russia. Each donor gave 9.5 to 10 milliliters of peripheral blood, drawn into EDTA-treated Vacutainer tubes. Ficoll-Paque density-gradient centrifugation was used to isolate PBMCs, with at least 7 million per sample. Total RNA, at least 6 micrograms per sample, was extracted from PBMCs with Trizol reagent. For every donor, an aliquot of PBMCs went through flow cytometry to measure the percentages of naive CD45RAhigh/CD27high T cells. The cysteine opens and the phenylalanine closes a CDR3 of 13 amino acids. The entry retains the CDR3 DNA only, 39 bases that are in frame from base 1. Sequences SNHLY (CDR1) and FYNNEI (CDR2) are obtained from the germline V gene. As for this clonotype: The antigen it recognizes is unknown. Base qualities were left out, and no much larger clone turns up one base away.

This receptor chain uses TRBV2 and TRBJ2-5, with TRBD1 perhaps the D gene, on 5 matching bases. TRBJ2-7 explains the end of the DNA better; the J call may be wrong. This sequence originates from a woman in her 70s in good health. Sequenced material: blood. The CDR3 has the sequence CASSIRGLDEQYF. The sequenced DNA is TGTGCCAGCAGTATAAGGGGTCTGGACGAGCAGTACTTC.